This is a list of T cell receptor beta chains from one sample in a study of cytomegalovirus exposure and HLA in healthy donors. Produced via immunoSEQ multiplex PCR; TCRdb's table is partial and in-frame only. This sample carries 140,000 to 150,000 clones, 60% to 80% of them seen once, and the ten largest clones take 1.7%. The source material was PBMCs. All receptors come from a woman aged 25 to 39 in good health and CMV-seronegative. Each CDR3 is given with its conserved first and last residue. Fields, in order: clone size, D gene, J gene, CDR3 length, V gene, CDR3 DNA, CDR3 protein. D genes are given only for firm matches. Clone sizes are given selectively: once, few, many, or a class where the clone is expanded.

>-|-|TRBJ2-7|13|TRBV7-9
TGTGCCAGCAGCTTAAGAGGGTCCGAAGAGCAGTACTTC
CASSLRGSEEQYF
>few|-|TRBJ2-2|15|TRBV6-1
TGTGCCAGCAGTGGCCCGTTAGCGAACACCGGGGAGCTGTTTTTT
CASSGPLANTGELFF
>-|-|TRBJ1-1|16|TRBV7-3
TGTGCCAGCAGCTCCTCAGGAGGCACTCTGGGGACTGAAGCTTTCTTT
CASSSSGGTLGTEAFF
>-|TRBD1|TRBJ2-4|14|TRBV6-6
TGTGCCAGCAGAGGACAGGGGGCTTCGGACATTCAGTACTTC
CASRGQGASDIQYF
>-|-|TRBJ1-2|14|TRBV7-3
TGTGCCAGCAGCCCGAGTACGGGTAACTATGGCTACACCTTC
CASSPSTGNYGYTF
>-|TRBD1|TRBJ1-5|15|TRBV2
TGTGCCAGCAGTGAGGGACAGGGGTTAAATCAGCCCCAGCATTTT
CASSEGQGLNQPQHF
>few|-|TRBJ1-1|13|TRBV5-4
TGTGCCAGCAGCTCTTTCAGGGGTACTGAAGCTTTCTTT
CASSSFRGTEAFF
>-|-|TRBJ1-2|15|TRBV4-1
TGCGCCAGCAGCCAAGAAAGGACAGACCCCTATGGCTACACCTTC
CASSQERTDPYGYTF
>-|-|TRBJ2-7|15|TRBV6-1
TGTGCCAGCAGTGAAGGGGGACACGCCGCCTACGAGCAGTACTTC
CASSEGGHAAYEQYF
>once|TRBD2|TRBJ2-1|17|TRBV29-1
TGCAGCGTTGAAAGGGAGCGGGGGGGCATTTTCCCCTATGAGCAGTTCTTC
CSVERERGGIFPYEQFF
>-|TRBD1|TRBJ1-5|17|TRBV5-6
TGTGCCAGCAGCTCGGGACAGGCCCGATCGGGCAATCAGCCCCAGCATTTT
CASSSGQARSGNQPQHF
>-|TRBD1|TRBJ2-7|11|TRBV29-1
TGCAGCGTTGAGACAGGGTACGAGCAGTACTTC
CSVETGYEQYF
>-|-|TRBJ1-1|14|TRBV5-4
TGTGCCAGCAGCTTGGGACAGGTGAACACTGAAGCTTTCTTT
CASSLGQVNTEAFF
>-|-|TRBJ1-6|15|TRBV27
TGTGCCAGCAGTCTCGGGCCAGGGGCGAATTCACCCCTCCACTTT
CASSLGPGANSPLHF
>-|-|TRBJ2-7|13|TRBV5-1
TGCGCCAGCAGCTTGACAGGTAACTACGAGCAGTACTTC
CASSLTGNYEQYF
>-|-|TRBJ2-3|15|TRBV9
TGTGCCAGCAGCCCCGAAGGCAGGGCTAGAGATACGCAGTATTTT
CASSPEGRARDTQYF
>-|-|TRBJ1-1|14|TRBV5-4
TGTGCCAGCAGCTCCGGGGGGATGAACACTGAAGCTTTCTTT
CASSSGGMNTEAFF
>once|TRBD2|TRBJ2-4|16|TRBV10-2
TGCGCCAGCAGTGAGTTGGGACTAGCTGAGGGTAGCATTCAGTACTTC
CASSELGLAEGSIQYF
>-|-|TRBJ1-2|13|TRBV5-4
TGTGCCAGCAGCGGAGGGCAGAACTATGGCTACACCTTC
CASSGGQNYGYTF
>-|TRBD1|TRBJ2-7|13|TRBV5-1
TGCGCCAGCAGCTTGCCAGGGGGCTACGAGCAGTACTTC
CASSLPGGYEQYF
>-|-|TRBJ2-2|19|TRBV21-1
TGTGCCAGCGGCTACACCGGGACAGGGATCCAGAGTGGCACCGGGGAGCTGTTTTTT
CASGYTGTGIQSGTGELFF
>-|TRBD1|TRBJ2-5|17|TRBV5-5
TGTGCCAGCAGCTCTGGACAGGGTATGTCGGTGGGGGAGACCCAGTACTTC
CASSSGQGMSVGETQYF
>-|TRBD1|TRBJ1-1|17|TRBV5-4
TGTGCCAGCAGCCGAGAGACAGGGTGGAAAGGGGGCACTGAAGCTTTCTTT
CASSRETGWKGGTEAFF
>-|-|TRBJ2-1|16|TRBV11-3
TGTGCCAGCAGCCTGGGTCGGCGGGGCCAGTACAATGAGCAGTTCTTC
CASSLGRRGQYNEQFF
>few|TRBD1|TRBJ2-7|15|TRBV5-1
TGCGCCAGCAGACGGCTAGGGACAGGGCTCGACGAGCAGTACTTC
CASRRLGTGLDEQYF
>-|-|TRBJ1-1|16|TRBV28
TGTGCCAGCAGTTTATTATCCCGGGGGTTGAACACTGAAGCTTTCTTT
CASSLLSRGLNTEAFF
>once|TRBD1|TRBJ1-2|14|TRBV5-4
TGTGCCAGCAGCCCTACCGGGACAGACTATGGCTACACCTTC
CASSPTGTDYGYTF
>once|-|TRBJ1-5|15|TRBV6-1
TGTGCCAGCAGTGACCCGGGGGGTAGCAATCAGCCCCAGCATTTT
CASSDPGGSNQPQHF
>few|-|TRBJ1-1|14|TRBV5-4
TGTGCCAGCAGCTTCAGGGGCCCGAACACTGAAGCTTTCTTT
CASSFRGPNTEAFF
>-|-|TRBJ2-5|11|TRBV2
TGTGCCAGCAGTCCACAAGAGACCCAGTACTTC
CASSPQETQYF
>once|-|TRBJ2-7|13|TRBV7-3
TGTGCCAGCAGCTTGAGTCCAAACTACGAGCAGTACTTC
CASSLSPNYEQYF
>-|TRBD1|TRBJ1-1|15|TRBV5-1
TGCGCCAGCAGGGGCCAGGGGGAGAGTAACACTGAAGCTTTCTTT
CASRGQGESNTEAFF
>-|-|TRBJ2-7|12|TRBV29-1
TGCAGCGTTGGTGAGGTCTCCTACGAGCAGTACTTC
CSVGEVSYEQYF
>-|TRBD1|TRBJ1-5|15|TRBV19
TGTGCCAGTAGGACAGGGGGCCGGAGCAATCAGCCCCAGCATTTT
CASRTGGRSNQPQHF
>-|-|TRBJ1-4|12|TRBV2
TGTGCCAGCACCTTCGACAGCTATACGTATTCTTTT
CASTFDSYTYSF
>-|-|TRBJ1-6|13|TRBV27
TGTGCCGCACGACAGGTTGTAAACTCACCCCTCCACTTT
CAARQVVNSPLHF
>-|TRBD1|TRBJ1-2|12|TRBV27
TGTGCCAGCAGAGAGGGGGCGCTGAGCTACACCTTC
CASREGALSYTF
>few|TRBD2|TRBJ2-7|14|TRBV19
TGTGCCAGTCGACTAGCCCCCAGCTCCTACGAGCAGTACTTC
CASRLAPSSYEQYF
>many|TRBD1|TRBJ2-6|16|TRBV7-3
TGTGCCAGCAGCAGGGGACAGGGGGCTGGGGCCAACGTCCTGACTTTC
CASSRGQGAGANVLTF
>few|-|TRBJ1-2|16|TRBV6-5
TGTGCCAGCAGTTTTCAAACGCAAGACATGTTCAAGGGCTACACCTTC
CASSFQTQDMFKGYTF
>-|TRBD1|TRBJ2-7|13|TRBV6-5
TGTGCCAGCAGACGACAGGGGCCATACGAGCAGTACTTC
CASRRQGPYEQYF
>-|-|TRBJ1-2|12|TRBV9
TGTGCCAGCAGCCGGGGGTCAGGTGGCTACACCTTC
CASSRGSGGYTF
>few|TRBD1|TRBJ1-4|20|TRBV6-1
TGTGCCAGCAGTGAAGGTTGGATGGGACAGGGAATGATAGACTGGAATAAACTGTTTTTT
CASSEGWMGQGMIDWNKLFF
>-|-|TRBJ1-5|17|TRBV5-5
TGTGCCCCGATCCCGGGAGGCAGGGGTCAGGGCAATCAGCCCCAGCATTTT
CAPIPGGRGQGNQPQHF
>-|-|TRBJ2-2|14|TRBV7-3
TGTGCCAGCAGCCCCGGACACGGAACCGGGGAGCTGTTTTTT
CASSPGHGTGELFF
>-|-|TRBJ1-2|14|TRBV11-1
TGTGCCAGCAGCTTAGGACATTCCAACTATGGCTACACCTTC
CASSLGHSNYGYTF
>-|-|TRBJ1-2|14|TRBV6-5
TGTGCCAGCAGTTACTCGACAGGACCCTATGGCTACACCTTC
CASSYSTGPYGYTF
>-|-|TRBJ1-3|14|TRBV9
TGTGCCAGCAGCGTAGCAGGGACTGGAAACACCATATATTTT
CASSVAGTGNTIYF
>-|TRBD2|TRBJ2-5|13|TRBV29-1
TGCAGCGTTGAGGCGGGGGGGCAAGAGACCCAGTACTTC
CSVEAGGQETQYF
>-|TRBD1|TRBJ1-1|15|TRBV11-3
TGTGCCAGCAGCCGCGGAGGGGGCGGGAACACTGAAGCTTTCTTT
CASSRGGGGNTEAFF
>-|TRBD1|TRBJ1-2|17|TRBV7-6
TGTGCCAGCAGCCCACAAATGGGACAGGGGGCTTACTATGGCTACACCTTC
CASSPQMGQGAYYGYTF
>few|TRBD1|TRBJ2-7|15|TRBV7-6
TGTGCCAGCAGCTTAGTGGGACAGGGGTTTTACGAGCAGTACTTC
CASSLVGQGFYEQYF
>-|-|TRBJ2-6|15|TRBV5-1
TGCGCCAGCAGCTTCGGTGGCTCTGGGGCCAACGTCCTGACTTTC
CASSFGGSGANVLTF
>-|-|TRBJ1-2|11|TRBV29-1
TGCAGCGCCCGATGGGGAGATGGCTACACCTTC
CSARWGDGYTF
>-|-|TRBJ1-5|16|TRBV5-6
TGTGCCAGCAGCTACTTTGACCTTACGAGGCGCCAGCCCCAGCATTTT
CASSYFDLTRRQPQHF
>-|-|TRBJ1-4|15|TRBV7-2
TGTGCCAGCAGCCAGACAGGTGCAACTAATGAAAAACTGTTTTTT
CASSQTGATNEKLFF
>few|-|TRBJ2-3|15|TRBV6-4
TGTGCCAGCGGACCCCGGGCGGGCAGCACAGATACGCAGTATTTT
CASGPRAGSTDTQYF
>-|TRBD1|TRBJ2-2|17|TRBV5-8
TGTGCCAGCAGCTTCCCCGTCCGACAGGGTGGCACCGGGGAGCTGTTTTTT
CASSFPVRQGGTGELFF
>few|-|TRBJ1-5|14|TRBV28
TGTGCCAGCAGTTCAAACAGGGTCGGGCAGCCCCAGCATTTT
CASSSNRVGQPQHF
>-|-|TRBJ2-3|14|TRBV7-2
TGTGCCAGCAGCTTAGCACCGCCAAAGCCTACGCAGTATTTT
CASSLAPPKPTQYF